This entry is about one T cell receptor beta chain. The data stem from a study of T cell changes during pregnancy in multiple sclerosis. V was trimmed by 6 bases and J by 5 bases, leaving 13 bases between them. This CDR3 spans 14 amino acids. Germline CDR1 reads MNHEY; CDR2 reads SVGAGI. Libraries were prepared by immunoSEQ multiplex PCR; TCRdb keeps only in-frame clonotypes and omits some of them. Here the sample spans nearly 80,000 clones, just over 90% being singletons. The material was CD4+ T cells from peripheral blood mononuclear cells, obtained before pregnancy. This sequence originates from a female donor with multiple sclerosis, enrolled in a pregnancy study. The chain combines TRBV6-5 with TRBJ1-4, with D tentatively TRBD1 (5 bases). This CDR3 reads CASSRRQLNEKLFF. CDR3 coding DNA: TGTGCCAGCAGCCGACGACAGTTAAATGAAAAACTGTTTTTT.